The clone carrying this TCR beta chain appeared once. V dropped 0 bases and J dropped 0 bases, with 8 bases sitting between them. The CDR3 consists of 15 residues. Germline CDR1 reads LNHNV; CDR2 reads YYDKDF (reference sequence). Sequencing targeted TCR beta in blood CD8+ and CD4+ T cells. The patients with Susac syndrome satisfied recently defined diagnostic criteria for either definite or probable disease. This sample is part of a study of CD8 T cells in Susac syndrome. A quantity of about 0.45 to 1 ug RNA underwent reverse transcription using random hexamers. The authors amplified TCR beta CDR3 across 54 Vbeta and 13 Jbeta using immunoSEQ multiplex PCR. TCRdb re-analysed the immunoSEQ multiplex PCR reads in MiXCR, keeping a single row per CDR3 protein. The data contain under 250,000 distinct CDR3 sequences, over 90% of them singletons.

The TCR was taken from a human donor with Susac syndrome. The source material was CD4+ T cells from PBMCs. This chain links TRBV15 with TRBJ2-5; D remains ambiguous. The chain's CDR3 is CATSRDVRYQETQYF. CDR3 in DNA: TGTGCCACCAGCAGAGATGTCAGGTACCAAGAGACCCAGTACTTC.